The 5 T cell receptor beta chains below were found in one sample sequenced in a study of T cell changes during pregnancy in multiple sclerosis. TCRdb keeps only in-frame clones here, not all; method: immunoSEQ multiplex PCR. The sample carries roughly 40,000 clones, 90% to 95% recorded once. Sequenced material: CD8+ T cells from peripheral blood mononuclear cells, taken before pregnancy. The source of these receptors is a female donor with multiple sclerosis, enrolled in a pregnancy study.

The V call is TRBV7-9, the J call TRBJ2-1, with TRBD1 matching over 11 bases. Germline loops: CDR1 SEHNR, CDR2 FQNEAQ (reference sequence). The ends lost 4 bases at V and 12 bases at J; junction bases unmatched: 8. This CDR3 comprises 14 residues. The CDR3: CASSYPDRGRGQFF. CDR3 nucleotide sequence: TGTGCCAGCAGCTACCCGGACAGGGGGCGGGGGCAGTTCTTC.

CDR3 amino acids: CATSRSKTSGITDTQYF. The CDR3 bases are TGTGCCACCAGCAGATCCAAGACTAGCGGAATTACAGATACGCAGTATTTT. This sequence joins TRBV15 and TRBJ2-3; TRBD2 matches 9 bases. CDR1 is LNHNV, CDR2 YYDKDF, per germline (reference sequence). The CDR3 contains 17 residues. Losses at the gene ends were 2 bases for V and 3 bases for J; bases not matched to a gene: 9.

Only one count was recorded for this clone. The V gene is TRBV27, the J gene TRBJ2-7; a possible D gene is TRBD2 (6 bases). V was shortened by 6 bases and J by 7 bases, with 19 bases between the two germline ends. CDR3 length equals 14 residues. CDR1 and CDR2 from the germline V gene are MNHEY and SMNVEV (reference sequence). The CDR3 loop is CASSAPSLAGEQYF. The CDR3 nucleotides read TGTGCCAGCAGCGCCCCGTCCCTCGCGGGAGAGCAGTACTTC.

J is TRBJ2-3 and V is TRBV9, with D uncertain. This CDR3 contains 12 residues. V was pared by 0 bases and J by 6 bases, with 5 bases between. Germline CDR1 SGDLS, CDR2 YYNGEE. In DNA form, the CDR3 reads TGTGCCAGCAGCGTAGACCAGGATACGCAGTATTTT. Amino acid sequence: CASSVDQDTQYF.

The chain is built from TRBV5-6 and TRBJ2-1; D remains ambiguous. CDR3 length equals 15 residues. The germline V gene has CDR1 SGHDT and CDR2 YYEEEE. The V and J ends lost 6 bases and 0 bases respectively, with 13 bases between them. This chain's CDR3 is CASTYTLRSYNEQFF. The CDR3 DNA is TGTGCCAGCACTTATACGCTACGCTCCTACAATGAGCAGTTCTTC.